This T cell receptor (beta chain) was profiled in a study of blood T cell repertoires in COVID-19. Libraries were prepared by immunoSEQ multiplex PCR; TCRdb keeps only in-frame clonotypes and omits some of them. Among around 220,000 clones, roughly 80% were seen once, and the ten largest hold roughly 4.9%. Trimming shortened V by 5 bases and J by 3 bases, and 5 bases separated the two germline ends. The CDR3 has 12 residues. CDR1 is MDHEN and CDR2 is SYDVKM in the germline V gene. The clonotype comes from a human donor in a cohort sampled during active COVID-19. What was sequenced was peripheral blood. This sequence joins TRBV28 and TRBJ1-3; D is ambiguous. The CDR3 reads CASSRSGNTIYF. The CDR3 DNA reads TGTGCCAGCAGTCGCAGTGGAAACACCATATATTTT.